This T cell receptor (beta chain) was sequenced during a study of T cell changes during pregnancy in multiple sclerosis. TCRdb's copy holds only in-frame clones and misses some; the assay was immunoSEQ multiplex PCR. In the table there are some 44,000 clones, 80% to 95% of which are singletons. This specimen was CD4+ T cells from peripheral blood mononuclear cells, taken in the third trimester of pregnancy. The TCR comes from a female donor with multiple sclerosis, enrolled in a pregnancy study.

Written as DNA, the CDR3 is TGTGCCAGCAGCTCCGGGACTCTGTTCTACAATGAGCAGTTCTTC. Its protein is CASSSGTLFYNEQFF. The chain recombines TRBV7-2 with TRBJ2-1; TRBD2 is a possible D gene (6 bases). Trimming removed 4 bases at V and 3 bases at J, with 13 bases between. CDR1 and CDR2 from the germline V gene are SGHTA and FQGNSA. The CDR3 has 15 residues. The whole variable domain, remainder taken from reference TRBV7-2 and TRBJ2-1, is GAGVSQSPSNKVTEKGKDVELRCDPISGHTALYWYRQSLGQGLEFLIYFQGNSAPDKSGLPSDRFSAERTGGSVSTLTIQRTQQEDSAVYLCASSSGTLFYNEQFFGPGTRLTVL.